The present T cell receptor (beta chain) was sequenced within a study of T cells in Graves' hyperthyroidism and ophthalmopathy. Germline CDR1 reads SGHVS; CDR2 reads FQNEAQ. This CDR3 is built from 15 residues. The V and J ends lost 3 bases and 2 bases, in that order; junction bases with no gene match: 5. Whole-study results and caveats: Blood also showed most of the thyroid clonotypes that were expanded above 0.001.

Together with thyroid ultrasound, orbital computed tomography, serum thyroxine and TRAb, clinical symptoms were used for diagnoses. Fresh peripheral blood, about 10 ml of it, supplied the PBMCs. This clonotype was observed many times. Antigen: not known. Researchers took RNA transcripts and amplified the TCR beta CDR3 regions from them. TCR CDR3 underwent first-round RT-PCR with the HTBI primer set. TCRdb re-called the multiplex PCR reads through MiXCR, storing one row per CDR3 protein. The sample lists 380,000 or so distinct CDR3 sequences, approximately 13% occurring once. The chain recombines TRBV7-8 with TRBJ2-7; 9 nucleotides line up with TRBD2. The TCR comes from a woman aged 30 to 39 with Graves' hyperthyroidism. Sequenced sample: blood. This CDR3 reads CASSLRLAETYEQYF. The CDR3 DNA reads TGTGCCAGCAGCTTGAGACTAGCGGAGACCTACGAGCAGTACTTC.